Listed below are T cell receptor beta chains from one sample, sequenced in a study of T cell changes during pregnancy in multiple sclerosis. Assay: immunoSEQ multiplex PCR; the TCRdb copy retains only in-frame clones and omits some. The sample has just under 100,000 clones, approximately 95% seen once; the top ten hold 0.99%. Material: peripheral blood, obtained after pregnancy. The receptors originated from a female donor with multiple sclerosis, enrolled in a pregnancy study. Both conserved end residues are part of each CDR3. D genes are given only for firm matches. The size entry is marked missing in some rows and otherwise reads once, few, many or a size class.

v_call,d_call,clone_size,j_call,cdr3_aa,cdr3_nt
TRBV6-1,TRBD1,-,TRBJ1-2,CASRTGGLYGYTF,TGTGCCAGCAGGACAGGGGGCCTCTATGGCTACACCTTC
TRBV5-5,-,-,TRBJ1-5,CASSLADSSNQPQHF,TGTGCCAGCAGCTTGGCCGACAGTAGCAATCAGCCCCAGCATTTT
TRBV19,TRBD2,-,TRBJ2-1,CASSIASGRRYNEQFF,TGTGCCAGTAGTATAGCCAGCGGGAGGAGGTACAATGAGCAGTTCTTC
TRBV5-4,-,-,TRBJ1-1,CASSYRGSTEAFF,TGTGCCAGCAGCTATAGGGGATCCACTGAAGCTTTCTTT
TRBV7-2,TRBD2,-,TRBJ2-7,CASSLSGTSAYYEQYF,TGTGCCAGCAGCTTATCGGGGACTAGCGCCTACTACGAGCAGTACTTC
TRBV19,-,-,TRBJ1-2,CASSPWAEDLYGYTF,TGTGCCAGTAGTCCCTGGGCCGAAGACCTCTATGGCTACACCTTC
TRBV19,-,-,TRBJ2-1,CASSDGRTNEQFF,TGTGCCAGTAGTGACGGGAGAACCAATGAGCAGTTCTTC
TRBV15,-,-,TRBJ2-5,CATSRRGQETQYF,TGTGCCACCTCCAGGCGGGGTCAAGAGACCCAGTACTTC
TRBV27,-,-,TRBJ1-3,CASSPGYPTSGNTIYF,TGTGCCAGCAGCCCAGGGTACCCTACCTCTGGAAACACCATATATTTT
TRBV7-2,-,-,TRBJ1-1,CASSWDQGITEAFF,TGTGCCAGCAGCTGGGATCAGGGGATCACTGAAGCTTTCTTT
TRBV4-1,TRBD2,few,TRBJ2-1,CASSHGLDRYNEQFF,TGCGCCAGCAGCCATGGACTAGACCGGTACAATGAGCAGTTCTTC
TRBV19,TRBD1,-,TRBJ1-1,CASRGSGRMNTEAFF,TGTGCCAGCAGGGGGTCGGGCCGGATGAACACTGAAGCTTTCTTT
TRBV29-1,TRBD2,-,TRBJ2-5,CSVDSGSRLETQYF,TGCAGCGTTGACAGCGGGAGTAGATTGGAGACCCAGTACTTC
TRBV4-2,TRBD1,-,TRBJ2-2,CASSQDRDRSTGELFF,TGTGCCAGCAGCCAAGATAGGGACAGATCCACCGGGGAGCTGTTTTTT
TRBV7-2,TRBD1,-,TRBJ1-2,CASSYRTGGDGYTF,TGTGCCAGCAGCTACAGGACAGGGGGCGATGGCTACACCTTC
TRBV6-5,-,-,TRBJ2-7,CASRRQNHYEQYF,TGTGCCAGCAGGAGACAGAATCACTACGAGCAGTACTTC
TRBV30,-,-,TRBJ1-2,CAWRDFPGFGYTF,TGTGCCTGGAGGGATTTTCCGGGGTTTGGCTACACCTTC
TRBV19,TRBD1,-,TRBJ1-4,CASSLGQGREKLFF,TGTGCCAGTAGTCTAGGACAGGGCCGTGAAAAACTGTTTTTT
TRBV7-3,TRBD2,-,TRBJ2-1,CASSSGLAGVNEQFF,TGTGCCAGCAGCTCCGGACTAGCGGGTGTGAATGAGCAGTTCTTC
TRBV2,-,few,TRBJ2-7,CASRGPQRADEQYF,TGTGCCAGCAGGGGGCCACAACGGGCCGACGAGCAGTACTTC
TRBV27,-,once,TRBJ2-7,CASVQGYEQYF,TGTGCCAGCGTTCAGGGATACGAGCAGTACTTC
TRBV6-4,-,-,TRBJ1-4,CASRPGVGGTNEKLFF,TGTGCCAGCAGACCGGGAGTTGGAGGCACTAATGAAAAACTGTTTTTT
TRBV18,-,once,TRBJ1-1,CASSPPAPTMNTEAFF,TGTGCCAGCTCACCACCAGCACCGACAATGAACACTGAAGCTTTCTTT
TRBV7-9,TRBD2,-,TRBJ2-7,CASSSPGLAFDEQYF,TGTGCCAGCAGCTCGCCGGGACTAGCGTTCGACGAGCAGTACTTC
TRBV19,TRBD2,-,TRBJ2-2,CASSIHPALAGDTGELFF,TGTGCCAGTAGTATCCACCCCGCTCTAGCGGGAGACACCGGGGAGCTGTTTTTT
TRBV5-6,TRBD1,-,TRBJ1-2,CASSYGQGADGYTF,TGTGCCAGCAGCTACGGACAGGGGGCCGATGGCTACACCTTC
TRBV19,-,-,TRBJ1-2,CATSQGGHGYTF,TGTGCCACCTCGCAAGGGGGACATGGCTACACCTTC
TRBV6-6,-,-,TRBJ1-3,CASSYDSLGNTIYF,TGTGCCAGCAGTTACGACAGCCTTGGAAACACCATATATTTT
TRBV5-6,-,-,TRBJ2-7,CASSPRPTDYEQYF,TGTGCCAGCAGCCCCCGCCCGACAGACTACGAGCAGTACTTC
TRBV5-1,TRBD2,-,TRBJ2-1,CASSLVTSGRNEQFF,TGCGCCAGCAGCTTGGTGACTAGCGGGAGAAATGAGCAGTTCTTC
TRBV11-2,-,once,TRBJ2-7,CASSFNSYSYEQYF,TGTGCCAGCAGCTTCAACTCCTACTCCTACGAGCAGTACTTC
TRBV11-2,-,-,TRBJ1-3,CASSPGGAGNTIYF,TGTGCCAGCAGCCCCGGCGGGGCTGGAAACACCATATATTTT
TRBV4-3,-,-,TRBJ2-3,CASSLQGGTDTQYF,TGCGCCAGCAGCCTCCAGGGCGGCACAGATACGCAGTATTTT
TRBV5-4,TRBD2,-,TRBJ2-5,CASSPRTSVQETQYF,TGTGCCAGCAGCCCTAGGACTAGCGTTCAAGAGACCCAGTACTTC